This passage covers 8 T cell receptor beta chains from one sample sequenced in a study of cytotoxic CD8 clonotypes in ibrutinib-treated CLL. Clones were sequenced by immunoSEQ multiplex PCR, and TCRdb holds only the in-frame ones, with some missing. This table has tens of thousands of clones, about 72% appearing once. The sequencing used PBMCs, collected after 12 months of ibrutinib treatment. These receptors were collected from a human donor with chronic lymphocytic leukemia.

The CDR3 reads CASSQLAGYYNEQFF. In DNA, the CDR3 is TGCGCCAGCAGCCAACTAGCGGGGTACTACAATGAGCAGTTCTTC. This chain links TRBV4-3 with TRBJ2-1; 9 nucleotides agree with TRBD2. The CDR3 is 15 amino acids. Trimming removed 2 bases from V and 3 bases from J; junction bases left unmatched: 2. Germline lookup yields CDR1 LGHNA and CDR2 YSLEER.

The rearrangement uses TRBV7-9 and TRBJ2-3; D is ambiguous. V dropped 0 bases and J dropped 6 bases, with 10 bases sitting between them. CDR3 length equals 14 residues. CDR1 SEHNR and CDR2 FQNEAQ come from the germline V gene (reference sequence). The CDR3 spells CASSLALVSDTQYF. CDR3 nucleotides: TGTGCCAGCAGCTTAGCGCTTGTTTCGGATACGCAGTATTTT.

The J gene is TRBJ2-7, the V gene TRBV7-3; 11 bases map to TRBD2. The length of the CDR3 is 16 residues. Looked up from germline, CDR1 is SGHTA and CDR2 is FQGTGA. The J segment lost 7 bases and the V segment lost 5 bases, leaving 13 bases of the junction unmatched. DNA for the CDR3: TGTGCCAGCAGCCCCACCGTAGCGGGAGGGCCCTGGGAGCAGTACTTC. Protein product: CASSPTVAGGPWEQYF.

The chain has TRBV19 and TRBJ2-1, with 7 nucleotides matching TRBD2. This CDR3 has 15 amino acids. V shed 5 bases, J shed 9 bases, and the junction held 13 bases outside the gene matches. Germline V lookup: CDR1 LNHDA, CDR2 SQIVND (reference sequence). DNA of the CDR3: TGTGCCAGTAGTCCCGGGGACTATTTGCGCGGTGAGCAGTTCTTC. It is translated as CASSPGDYLRGEQFF.

The chain employs TRBV6-5 and TRBJ2-3, with TRBD1 as a possible D gene (6 bases). Germline loops: CDR1 MNHEY, CDR2 SVGAGI. CDR3 length: 15 residues. Trimming shortened V by 5 bases and J by 2 bases, and 14 bases separated the two germline ends. CDR3 nucleotide sequence: TGTGCCAGCAGTCAGGTACAGGGCCCCACAGATACGCAGTATTTT. It codes for CASSQVQGPTDTQYF.

This sequence joins TRBV5-1 and TRBJ1-1; D not resolved. The V end lost 4 bases, the J end lost 2 bases, and 6 bases lay between the germline ends. Germline V gene data show CDR1 as SGHRS and CDR2 as YFSETQ. The CDR3 has 12 amino acids. The CDR3 here is CASSTHNTEAFF. As DNA, the CDR3 is TGCGCCAGCAGCACCCATAACACTGAAGCTTTCTTT.

Only a few counts were recorded for this clone. The chain is built from TRBV5-1 and TRBJ2-5; the D gene could be TRBD1 or TRBD2 (5 bases each). V was trimmed by 0 bases and J by 4 bases, leaving 10 bases between them. The CDR3 runs 14 residues. The V gene's germline CDR1 is SGHRS and CDR2 YFSETQ. For the CDR3, the DNA is TGCGCCAGCAGCTTGGCGGGACCCACAGAGACCCAGTACTTC. Translating gives CASSLAGPTETQYF. Based on the CDR3 plus reference TRBV5-1 and TRBJ2-5, the full variable domain is KAGVTQTPRYLIKTRGQQVTLSCSPISGHRSVSWYQQTPGQGLQFLFEYFSETQRNKGNFPGRFSGRQFSNSRSEMNVSTLELGDSALYLCASSLAGPTETQYFGPGTRLLVL.

The rearrangement joins TRBV4-1 to TRBJ2-2; tentative D call: TRBD1 (5 bases). CDR3 length equals 16 residues. The V end lost 4 bases, the J end lost 1 base, and 13 bases lay between the germline ends. CDR1 and CDR2 from the germline V gene are MGHRA and YSYEKL. The CDR3: CASSPGALKNTGELFF. CDR3 sequence (DNA): TGCGCCAGCAGCCCTGGGGCGTTAAAGAACACCGGGGAGCTGTTTTTT.